The present TCR beta chain was sequenced within a study of cytomegalovirus exposure and HLA in healthy donors. Study-wide results and limits: Listed as cytomegalovirus-associated were 164 TCR beta chains.

On this clone: Its target is not known.

Libraries were prepared by immunoSEQ multiplex PCR; TCRdb keeps only in-frame clonotypes and omits some of them. The table has fewer than 250,000 clones, roughly 88% seen once; the top ten hold about an eighth. The germline V gene encodes CDR1 SGHDT and CDR2 YYEEEE. V was shortened by 4 bases and J by 10 bases, with 11 bases between the two germline ends. CDR3 length: 11 residues. The chain uses TRBV5-6 and TRBJ1-2; D not certain. The sequence came from a woman under 40 in good health and CMV-seropositive. Sequenced material: PBMCs. CDR3 coding DNA: TGTGCCAGCAGCACCAGCGGCTCCTACACCTTC. Amino acids: CASSTSGSYTF.